Listed below are T cell receptor beta chains from one sample, sequenced in a study of T cell changes during pregnancy in multiple sclerosis. The table came from immunoSEQ multiplex PCR; TCRdb's copy has only in-frame clones and leaves some out. This table has around 92,000 clones, just under 95% appearing once. Sequences were derived from peripheral blood, sampled in the first trimester of pregnancy. Every receptor here comes from a female donor with multiple sclerosis, enrolled in a pregnancy study. CDR3s include the opening cysteine and the closing phenylalanine or tryptophan. The D gene is left open where the match is weak.

j_gene,d_gene,v_gene,CDR3aa
TRBJ1-1,-,TRBV30,CAWSARRQDSEAFF
TRBJ2-5,-,TRBV5-4,CASSLRGQETQYF
TRBJ2-7,-,TRBV29-1,CSVGLGGWNEQYF
TRBJ1-2,-,TRBV5-6,CASTVPGELGYTF
TRBJ2-2,TRBD2,TRBV5-5,CASSLVAGGANTGELFF
TRBJ2-7,-,TRBV13,CASSSLRDLVTSYEQYF
TRBJ1-2,TRBD1,TRBV6-6,CASSYKTGGYYGYTF
TRBJ2-3,TRBD2,TRBV28,CASSSPSGLSTDTQYF
TRBJ1-5,TRBD1,TRBV10-2,CASSGAGGQPQHF
TRBJ2-1,TRBD2,TRBV13,CASSPERGNEQFF
TRBJ2-3,-,TRBV7-9,CASSLSADTQYF
TRBJ2-5,TRBD2,TRBV9,CASSPSVWDSGEETQYF
TRBJ2-3,TRBD2,TRBV28,CASTRGQRGGVSTDTQYF
TRBJ1-1,-,TRBV18,CASSRGNTEAFF
TRBJ1-2,-,TRBV29-1,CSSLEEIYGYTF
TRBJ2-7,TRBD1,TRBV19,CASSPRQGPRAAYEQYF
TRBJ2-7,TRBD2,TRBV6-5,CASKLLADSSEQYF
TRBJ2-7,-,TRBV7-6,CASSTPEGGSSYEQYF
TRBJ1-5,TRBD1,TRBV9,CASSAGTGHPSFNQPQHF
TRBJ2-1,TRBD2,TRBV19,CASSIETSDYNEQFF
TRBJ2-1,TRBD1,TRBV5-1,CASSFDRAAWSYNEQFF
TRBJ1-4,-,TRBV27,CASAMGLANEKLFF
TRBJ1-4,-,TRBV5-1,CASSSNGGPNEKLFF
TRBJ2-1,TRBD2,TRBV7-3,CASSLNPRGGNEQFF
TRBJ2-5,-,TRBV5-1,CASSLGLEVASSRETQYF
TRBJ2-3,-,TRBV27,CASSTTGAPDTQYF
TRBJ2-7,TRBD2,TRBV5-4,CASSFSGGGSYEQYF
TRBJ1-6,-,TRBV7-9,CASSYTGPGDSPLHF
TRBJ2-7,TRBD1,TRBV27,CASSLAGGEYEQYF
TRBJ1-2,-,TRBV9,CASSVGQGGYYGYTF
TRBJ1-1,-,TRBV14,CASSQQGQGRTEAFF
TRBJ1-2,TRBD1,TRBV19,CASSFDRGPTRGYTF
TRBJ2-1,TRBD2,TRBV27,CASSYPGLAGNEQFF
TRBJ1-5,TRBD1,TRBV28,CASSFAPGQGARQPQHF
TRBJ2-2,-,TRBV6-1,CASRVAVTGELFF
TRBJ2-5,-,TRBV6-5,CASSPPGQRETQYF
TRBJ1-2,-,TRBV30,CAWKRVDSYTF
TRBJ1-6,TRBD1,TRBV27,CASSPDRWDSPLHF
TRBJ2-1,-,TRBV6-1,CASTGGVTYNEQFF
TRBJ2-2,TRBD2,TRBV5-4,CASSKIGGVSGELFF
TRBJ2-6,-,TRBV25-1,CARPTGPSHSGANVLTF
TRBJ1-1,-,TRBV5-5,CASGRRGGLNTEAFF
TRBJ1-2,-,TRBV30,CAWSVRGANGYTF
TRBJ2-1,TRBD1,TRBV7-3,CARPGQGRYNEQFF
TRBJ1-6,-,TRBV6-5,CASSYDKGGDNSPLHF
TRBJ1-1,-,TRBV28,CASNPRGIGTEAFF
TRBJ1-6,TRBD1,TRBV5-5,CASSSTYPGQVESPLHF
TRBJ1-1,-,TRBV9,CASSGTTGGTEAFF
TRBJ1-6,-,TRBV5-6,CASSLAGLSSYNSPLHF
TRBJ1-6,-,TRBV9,CASSVAPQGPSDSPLHF
TRBJ2-3,-,TRBV5-1,CASSLPPATGTDTQYF
TRBJ2-7,TRBD1,TRBV11-1,CASSLEGLGQGDFYEQYF